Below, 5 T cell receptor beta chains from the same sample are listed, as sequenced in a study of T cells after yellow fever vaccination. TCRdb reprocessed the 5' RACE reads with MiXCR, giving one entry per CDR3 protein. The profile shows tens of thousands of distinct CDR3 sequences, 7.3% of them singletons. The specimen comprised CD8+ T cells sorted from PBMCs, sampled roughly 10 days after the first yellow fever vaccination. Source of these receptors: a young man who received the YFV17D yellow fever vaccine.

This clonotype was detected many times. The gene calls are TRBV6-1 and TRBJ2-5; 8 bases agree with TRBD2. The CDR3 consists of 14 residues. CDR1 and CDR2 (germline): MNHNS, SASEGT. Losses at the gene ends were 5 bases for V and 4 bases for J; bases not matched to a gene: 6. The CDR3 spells CASSPLAGGETQYF. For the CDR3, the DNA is TGTGCCAGCAGTCCCCTCGCGGGAGGAGAGACCCAGTACTTC.

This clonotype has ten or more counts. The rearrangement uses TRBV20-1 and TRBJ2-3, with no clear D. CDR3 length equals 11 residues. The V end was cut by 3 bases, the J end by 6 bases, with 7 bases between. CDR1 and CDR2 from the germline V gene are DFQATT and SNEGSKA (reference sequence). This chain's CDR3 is CSARGLDTQYF. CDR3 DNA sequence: TGCAGTGCTAGGGGTTTGGATACGCAGTATTTT.

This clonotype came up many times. The CDR3 sequence is CASSKNAGQGHEQYF. CDR3 DNA: TGCGCCAGCAGCAAAAACGCGGGACAGGGGCACGAGCAGTACTTC. The J gene is TRBJ2-7, the V gene TRBV5-1; 10 nucleotides align to TRBD1. The CDR3 sequence is 15 residues long. Losses at the gene ends were 4 bases for V and 5 bases for J; bases not matched to a gene: 9. Germline values: CDR1 SGHRS, CDR2 YFSETQ.

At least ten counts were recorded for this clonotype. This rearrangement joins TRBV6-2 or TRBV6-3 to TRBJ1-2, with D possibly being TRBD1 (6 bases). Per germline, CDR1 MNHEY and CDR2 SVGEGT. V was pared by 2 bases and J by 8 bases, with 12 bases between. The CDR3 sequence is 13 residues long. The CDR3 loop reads CASSYLQGGGYTF. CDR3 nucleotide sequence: TGTGCCAGCAGTTACCTACAGGGCGGCGGCTACACCTTC.

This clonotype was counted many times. The CDR3 reads CASSSPVLAKNIQYF. DNA of the CDR3: TGTGCCAGCAGCTCCCCCGTACTAGCCAAAAACATTCAGTACTTC. This chain joins TRBV7-2 and TRBJ2-4; D is unclear. Trimming removed 4 bases at V and 0 bases at J, with 10 bases between. This CDR3 is 15 amino acids long. The V gene's germline CDR1 is SGHTA and CDR2 FQGNSA.